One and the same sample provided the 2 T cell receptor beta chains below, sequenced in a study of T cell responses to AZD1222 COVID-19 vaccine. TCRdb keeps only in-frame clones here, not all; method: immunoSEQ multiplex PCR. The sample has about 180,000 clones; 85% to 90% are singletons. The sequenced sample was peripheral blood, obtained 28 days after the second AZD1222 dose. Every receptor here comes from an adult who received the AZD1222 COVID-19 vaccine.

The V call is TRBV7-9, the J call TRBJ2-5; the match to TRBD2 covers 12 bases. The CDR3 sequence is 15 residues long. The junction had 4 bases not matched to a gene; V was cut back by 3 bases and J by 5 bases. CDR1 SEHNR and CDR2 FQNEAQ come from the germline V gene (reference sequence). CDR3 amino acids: CASSLTSGSGETQYF. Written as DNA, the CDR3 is TGTGCCAGCAGCTTGACTAGCGGGAGCGGGGAGACCCAGTACTTC.

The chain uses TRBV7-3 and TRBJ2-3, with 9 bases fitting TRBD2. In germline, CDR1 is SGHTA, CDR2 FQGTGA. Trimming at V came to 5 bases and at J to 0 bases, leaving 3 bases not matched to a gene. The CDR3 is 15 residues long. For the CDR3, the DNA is TGTGCCAGCAGCCTTAGCGGGGGAAGCACAGATACGCAGTATTTT. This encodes CASSLSGGSTDTQYF.